The 30 T cell receptor beta chains below were found in one sample sequenced in a study of blood T cell repertoires in COVID-19. Here immunoSEQ multiplex PCR was the method, and the copy in TCRdb shows in-frame clones only, minus some. The sample includes over 400,000 clones, roughly 89% of them seen just once. The sequenced sample was peripheral blood. The source is a woman in her 50s with COVID-19, enrolled during active disease.

The rearrangement uses TRBV28 and TRBJ2-1; possible D gene TRBD1, 6 bases. V lost 5 bases to trimming and J lost 0 bases, with 14 bases between them. Germline values: CDR1 MDHEN, CDR2 SYDVKM. This CDR3 spans 16 amino acids. The CDR3 DNA reads TGTGCCAGCAGTCCCCTTACAGGGTACTCCTACAATGAGCAGTTCTTC. As protein: CASSPLTGYSYNEQFF. Full variable domain (missing parts from reference TRBV28 and TRBJ2-1): DVKVTQSSRYLVKRTGEKVFLECVQDMDHENMFWYRQDPGLGLRLIYFSYDVKMKEKGDIPEGYSVSREKKERFSLILESASTNQTSMYLCASSPLTGYSYNEQFFGPGTRLTVL.

The CDR3 DNA reads as TGCAGCGTTGTTCACGGGACAGGGAACTACGAGCAGTACTTC. Translated, it gives CSVVHGTGNYEQYF. This chain links TRBV29-1 with TRBJ2-7; TRBD1 matches at 9 bases. V lost 4 bases to trimming and J lost 3 bases; unmatched junction nucleotides: 7. The CDR3 sequence is 14 residues long. Germline V CDR1 and CDR2: SQVTM, ANQGSEA.

The rearrangement joins TRBV30 to TRBJ1-4, with 9 bases aligning to TRBD1. Germline CDR1 reads GTSNPN; CDR2 reads SVGIG (reference sequence). The CDR3 extends over 16 amino acids. The V segment lost 5 bases and the J segment 2 bases; nucleotides outside the gene matches: 9. DNA of the CDR3: TGTGCCTGGGCATACAGGGGGCACGTCACTAATGAAAAACTGTTTTTT. This encodes CAWAYRGHVTNEKLFF. The whole variable domain, filled in from reference TRBV30 and TRBJ1-4, reads SQTIHQWPATLVQPVGSPLSLECTVEGTSNPNLYWYRQAAGRGLQLLFYSVGIGQISSEVPQNLSASRPQDRQFILSSKKLLLSDSGFYLCAWAYRGHVTNEKLFFGSGTQLSVL.

This sequence joins TRBV18 and TRBJ1-5; 7 bases agree with TRBD1. The CDR3 has 13 residues. The germline V gene has CDR1 KGHSH and CDR2 LQKENI. Losses at the gene ends were 3 bases for V and 11 bases for J; bases not matched to a gene: 7. The CDR3 loop is CASSPGTDRAQHF. The CDR3 nucleotides read TGTGCCAGCTCACCCGGGACAGATAGGGCCCAGCATTTT.

This chain uses TRBV6-6 with TRBJ2-1; the match to TRBD1 covers 8 bases. Trimming at V came to 7 bases and at J to 4 bases, leaving 9 bases not matched to a gene. Germline V CDR1 and CDR2: MNHNY, SVGAGI (reference sequence). The CDR3 length is 15 residues. DNA of the CDR3: TGTGCCAGCACAGTGGGTGGGACAGGATACAATGAGCAGTTCTTC. It translates to CASTVGGTGYNEQFF.

This chain connects TRBV16 to TRBJ1-2; D is unresolved. V was clipped by 0 bases and J by 2 bases, with 10 bases between them. Germline loops: CDR1 KGHSY, CDR2 FQNENV. This CDR3 region has 15 residues. The CDR3 bases are TGTGCCAGCAGCCAATCGAGGCAGCCCAACTATGGCTACACCTTC. Its protein is CASSQSRQPNYGYTF.

V is TRBV10-3 and J is TRBJ1-5; TRBD1 might be the D (5 bases). This CDR3 has 14 amino acids. V lost 6 bases to trimming and J lost 1 base, with 10 bases between them. The germline CDR1 and CDR2 sequences are ENHRY and SYGVKD. Here the CDR3 DNA reads TGTGCCATCAGCCCGACAGCAAGCAATCAGCCCCAGCATTTT. It encodes CAISPTASNQPQHF.

The chain employs TRBV6-1 and TRBJ2-7, with 7 bases aligning to TRBD1. V was pared by 2 bases and J by 1 base, with 2 bases of the junction left unmatched. Germline V lookup: CDR1 MNHNS, CDR2 SASEGT. The CDR3 spans 14 residues. The CDR3 protein is CASSERDRSYEQYF. CDR3 DNA sequence: TGTGCCAGCAGTGAAAGGGACAGATCCTACGAGCAGTACTTC.

The chain couples TRBV5-4 to TRBJ1-2; a weak D match, TRBD1 (6 bases). This CDR3 has 12 residues. From germline, CDR1 is SGHNT and CDR2 YYREEE (reference sequence). V dropped 3 bases and J dropped 10 bases, with 13 bases sitting between them. The CDR3 DNA follows: TGTGCCAGCAGCTGGGGTGGGGGCGACTACACCTTC. Translated, it gives CASSWGGGDYTF.

The chain links TRBV5-1 to TRBJ2-3, with a possible D match to TRBD1 (6 bases). Per the germline V gene, CDR1 is SGHRS and CDR2 is YFSETQ. Trimming removed 4 bases from V and 3 bases from J, with 15 bases in between. The CDR3 is made up of 15 amino acids. CDR3 in amino acids: CASSPRTVITDTQYF. CDR3 coding DNA: TGCGCCAGCAGCCCCAGGACAGTAATTACAGATACGCAGTATTTT.

The gene calls are TRBV4-1 and TRBJ2-1, with 9 bases matching TRBD2. The trim removed 1 base at V and 1 base at J, leaving 8 bases unmatched. Per the germline V gene, CDR1 is MGHRA and CDR2 is YSYEKL. This CDR3 has 18 residues. The CDR3 reads CASSQGGLAGRSYNEQFF. DNA for the CDR3: TGCGCCAGCAGCCAAGGGGGCCTAGCGGGGCGATCCTACAATGAGCAGTTCTTC.

The chain links TRBV27 to TRBJ2-7, with D hard to call. Germline loops: CDR1 MNHEY, CDR2 SMNVEV (reference sequence). The V end lost 8 bases, the J end lost 6 bases, and 17 bases lay between the germline ends. The CDR3 length is 13 residues. The CDR3 DNA reads as TGTGCCAGCGGAACGTTTCAGGTGCGCGAGCAGTACTTC. Amino acid sequence: CASGTFQVREQYF.

The chain joins TRBV23-1 to TRBJ1-5, with a tentative D call TRBD1 (5 bases). TRBV23-1 has ORF status, its function being uncertain. V lost 0 bases to trimming and J lost 4 bases, with 16 bases between them. There are 17 residues in the CDR3. The CDR3 DNA reads TGCGCCAGCAGTCAATCAATCGAGACAGCCTTTAATCAGCCCCAGCATTTT. The encoded protein is CASSQSIETAFNQPQHF.

This clone has just a few counts. The chain combines TRBV6-6 with TRBJ2-7; 11 nucleotides agree with TRBD1. Germline CDR1 is MNHNY and CDR2 is SVGAGI (reference sequence). The CDR3 contains 16 residues. With 0 bases clipped from V and 4 bases from J, the junction kept 5 bases outside the gene matches. The DNA of the CDR3 is TGTGCCAGCAGTTACTCTTCCGGGACAGGGGGTTACGAGCAGTACTTC. Its translation: CASSYSSGTGGYEQYF.

The V and J genes are TRBV30 and TRBJ1-6; no clear D. This CDR3 contains 16 residues. Germline V lookup: CDR1 GTSNPN, CDR2 SVGIG (reference sequence). Trimming left V 5 bases short and J 7 bases short, with 21 bases between. CDR3 amino acids: CAWDRARSPGNSPLHF. CDR3 nucleotides: TGTGCCTGGGATAGGGCCCGATCCCCGGGGAATTCACCCCTCCACTTT.

The chain's CDR3 is CASLLSGDTEAFF. The CDR3 region has the DNA TGTGCCAGCCTTCTTTCGGGGGACACTGAAGCTTTCTTT. This sequence joins TRBV25-1 and TRBJ1-1; a possible D gene is TRBD1 (5 bases). CDR1 MGHDK and CDR2 SYGVNS come from the germline V gene. The CDR3 is 13 residues long. Trimming took off 8 bases at V and 3 bases at J, with 13 bases between the two ends.

The chain combines TRBV13 with TRBJ2-2, with 8 bases that match TRBD2. J was trimmed by 9 bases and V by 0 bases; bases with no gene match: 3. The CDR3 spans 14 residues. Per the germline V gene, CDR1 is PRHDT and CDR2 is FYEKMQ (reference sequence). The CDR3 nucleotides are TGTGCCAGCAGCTTAGGCCGGGGGGGCCGGGAGCTGTTTTTT. This codes for CASSLGRGGRELFF. The full variable domain, with the rest looked up from reference TRBV13 and TRBJ2-2, is AAGVIQSPRHLIKEKRETATLKCYPIPRHDTVYWYQQGPGQDPQFLISFYEKMQSDKGSIPDRFSAQQFSDYHSELNMSSLELGDSALYFCASSLGRGGRELFFGEGSRLTVL.

The rearrangement uses TRBV6-5 and TRBJ1-2; TRBD1 matches at 8 bases. Germline CDR1 MNHEY, CDR2 SVGAGI. This CDR3 spans 14 amino acids. J lost 2 bases, V lost 5 bases, and 4 bases had no gene match. The CDR3 bases are TGTGCCAGCAGTCGACAGGGGCAAAACTATGGCTACACCTTC. The encoded protein is CASSRQGQNYGYTF.

The chain employs TRBV6-5 and TRBJ2-1, with 11 positions matching TRBD2. The V gene end was trimmed by 6 bases and the J gene end by 8 bases; junction bases not matched to a gene: 9. The CDR3 is 15 amino acids. Germline-derived CDR1 and CDR2 are MNHEY and SVGAGI. The chain's CDR3 is CASSQLAGVPHEQFF. CDR3 nucleotide sequence: TGTGCCAGCAGCCAACTAGCGGGGGTCCCCCATGAGCAGTTCTTC.

The chain joins TRBV29-1 to TRBJ2-7; TRBD1 agrees at 7 bases. Germline CDR1 SQVTM, CDR2 ANQGSEA. The CDR3 is 12 amino acids. Unmatched junction bases numbered 9, after V lost 8 bases and J lost 5 bases. CDR3 DNA: TGCAGCACCCGACAGGGTTCCAACGAGCAGTACTTC. Translating gives CSTRQGSNEQYF.

This clone showed up just once. J is TRBJ2-7 and V is TRBV27, with D possibly being TRBD1 (6 bases). Trimming shortened V by 8 bases and J by 1 base, and 15 bases separated the two germline ends. Germline loops: CDR1 MNHEY, CDR2 SMNVEV (reference sequence). The CDR3 extends over 14 amino acids. In DNA, the CDR3 is TGTGCCAGCTCGAGGCAGGGGCATTCCTACGAGCAGTACTTC. Protein sequence: CASSRQGHSYEQYF.

The CDR3 coding sequence is TGCAGCGTTGAAAGGGGGACAGTTCGAGGCTACACCTTC. Translated: CSVERGTVRGYTF. This rearrangement joins TRBV29-1 to TRBJ1-2; 7 bases are a match to TRBD1. This CDR3 has 13 amino acids. The germline V gene has CDR1 SQVTM and CDR2 ANQGSEA. J was trimmed by 8 bases and V by 2 bases; bases with no gene match: 8.

The chain links TRBV6-6 to TRBJ2-7; 7 nucleotides agree with TRBD1. The V and J ends lost 6 bases and 2 bases, in that order; junction bases with no gene match: 7. CDR3 size: 14 residues. Germline CDR1 and CDR2: MNHNY and SVGAGI (reference sequence). CDR3: CASSRQGSTYEQYF. CDR3 in DNA: TGTGCCAGCAGCCGACAGGGATCGACCTACGAGCAGTACTTC.

The chain combines TRBV6-5 with TRBJ1-2, with a weak D call TRBD1 (5 bases). The CDR3 loop spans 14 amino acids. V was cut by 0 bases and J by 8 bases, with 13 bases left in between. The germline gives CDR1 MNHEY, CDR2 SVGAGI. CDR3 loop: CASSYSLGAGGYTF. The DNA for the CDR3 is TGTGCCAGCAGTTACTCGTTAGGGGCGGGAGGCTACACCTTC.

The chain has TRBV21-1 and TRBJ2-6; the DNA was not compared with TRBD2, the D call given in the table. TRBV21-1 is termed a pseudogene. The CDR3 has 18 amino acids. As DNA, the CDR3 is TGTGCCAGCAGCAAGGGGGACTGCCGCAGCTCTGGGGCCAACGTCCTGACTTTC. Translating it yields CASSKGDCRSSGANVLTF.

The chain uses TRBV27 and TRBJ1-1; 10 bases match TRBD1. Trimming cost V 3 bases and J 7 bases; bases outside gene matches: 20. The CDR3 runs to 19 residues. The germline CDR1 and CDR2 sequences are MNHEY and SMNVEV (reference sequence). The CDR3 spells CASSFAYPPGQGTFFEAFF. CDR3 coding DNA: TGTGCCAGCAGTTTTGCCTATCCTCCGGGACAGGGGACCTTTTTTGAAGCTTTCTTT.

The V call is TRBV7-8, the J call TRBJ1-5; TRBD1 matches at 7 bases. This CDR3 contains 15 residues. The V gene's germline CDR1 is SGHVS and CDR2 FQNEAQ. V lost 5 bases and J lost 6; bases outside the gene matches: 10. This CDR3 reads CASSQGGHRGQPQHF. The CDR3, as DNA: TGTGCCAGCAGCCAGGGGGGGCATCGGGGTCAGCCCCAGCATTTT.

V and J are TRBV27 and TRBJ2-1, with D perhaps TRBD2 (6 bases). This CDR3 has 15 residues. Germline V gives CDR1 MNHEY, CDR2 SMNVEV (reference sequence). Trimming took 0 bases from V and 0 from J, leaving 6 bases between them. As DNA, the CDR3 is TGTGCCAGCAGTTTATCTAGCGGCTCCTACAATGAGCAGTTCTTC. It encodes CASSLSSGSYNEQFF.

As for this clone: Additional DNA sequences in this sample encode the identical CDR3. The chain joins TRBV3-1 (or the pseudogene TRBV3-2) to TRBJ2-7; 7 bases fit TRBD2. The CDR3 is made up of 14 amino acids. The V and J ends lost 1 base and 2 bases, in that order; junction bases with no gene match: 2. Germline V gene data show CDR1 as LGHDT and CDR2 as YNNKEL (reference sequence). The CDR3 nucleotides are TGTGCCAGCAGCCAAGGCCTAGCGGCCTACGAGCAGTACTTC. It specifies CASSQGLAAYEQYF.

The V and J genes are TRBV5-4 and TRBJ1-2, with D possibly matching TRBD1 (5 bases). Germline V gene data show CDR1 as SGHNT and CDR2 as YYREEE (reference sequence). The CDR3 consists of 13 residues. V lost 4 bases and J 8 bases, leaving 15 bases between the germline ends. The DNA for the CDR3 is TGTGCCAGCAGCCCCCGGGGGGAGTCGGGCTACACCTTC. Its translation is CASSPRGESGYTF.